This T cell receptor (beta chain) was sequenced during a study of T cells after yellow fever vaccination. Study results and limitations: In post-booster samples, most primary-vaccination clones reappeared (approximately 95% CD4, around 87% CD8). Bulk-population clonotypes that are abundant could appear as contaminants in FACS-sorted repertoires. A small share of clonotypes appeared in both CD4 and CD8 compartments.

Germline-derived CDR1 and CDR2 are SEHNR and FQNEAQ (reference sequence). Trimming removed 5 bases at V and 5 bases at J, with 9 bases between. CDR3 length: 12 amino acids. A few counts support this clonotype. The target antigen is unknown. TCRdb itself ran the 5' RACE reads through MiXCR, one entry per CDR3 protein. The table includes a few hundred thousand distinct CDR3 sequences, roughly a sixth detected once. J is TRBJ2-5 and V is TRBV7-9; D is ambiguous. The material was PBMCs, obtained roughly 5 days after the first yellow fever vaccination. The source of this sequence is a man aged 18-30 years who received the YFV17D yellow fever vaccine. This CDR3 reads CASSPAWETQYF. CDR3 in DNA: TGTGCCAGCAGCCCCGCCTGGGAGACCCAGTACTTC.